This T cell receptor (beta chain) was recorded in a study of T cell repertoires in cytomegalovirus infection. Study-wide context: Selected CMV epitopes included recently identified HLA-C-restricted ones as well as well-studied HLA-B-restricted ones. Matching HLA type, along with CMV infection, was indicated by public TCR beta signatures.

Study-level points and caveats: Frequencies of public TCR beta families were cumulated, and this identified carriers of CMV plus the relevant HLA. HLA-C-restricted CMV-specific TCR beta clonotypes were dominant in the ex vivo response.

MiXCR, applied by TCRdb to the reads, yields one record per CDR3 protein. This sample has roughly 340,000 distinct CDR3 sequences; approximately 32% occur once, and the top ten carry around 19%. The V gene lost 2 bases and the J gene lost 1 base, with 11 bases spanning the gap. The CDR3 length is 16 residues. Germline V gene data show CDR1 as SGHTA and CDR2 as FQGNSA. In its sample, this clonotype was seen a few times. What it binds is unknown. The material was cultured PBMCs, obtained from culture after CMV antigen stimulation. The J gene is TRBJ2-2, the V gene TRBV7-2, with D possibly TRBD2 on 5 matching bases. This TCR derives from a human donor in good health (CMV status not recorded). Some clones in this sample may be carry-over from other donors' samples. The CDR3: CASSLRAGKNTGELFF. The CDR3 DNA reads as TGTGCCAGCAGCTTACGGGCCGGGAAGAACACCGGGGAGCTGTTTTTT.